This TCR beta chain was observed in a study of blood T cell repertoires in COVID-19. Study as a whole: The origin of the acute and convalescent COVID-19 samples was the United States, Italy and Spain. Nucleic acid was either cDNA or gDNA, and it came from T cells, B-cell-depleted T cells, or PBMCs.

This CDR3 is 14 amino acids long. Losses at the gene ends were 1 base for V and 2 bases for J; bases not matched to a gene: 3. Germline values: CDR1 SGHRS, CDR2 YFSETQ. Original data processing: Nucleated cell counts were estimated from reference gene primer amplification. Only in-frame clones appear in the TCRdb table, and some are missing; sequencing was by immunoSEQ multiplex PCR. For V, J and clone size, that table is used; D and trimming come from the DNA. The sample has about 50,000 clones; 80% to 90% are singletons. Seattle cases were enrolled at active infection and followed longitudinally. This clone has just one count.

Input material: peripheral blood. The clonotype comes from a woman of 80 years or more with COVID-19, enrolled during active disease. V is TRBV5-1 and J is TRBJ2-7, with 7 bases aligning to TRBD2. In DNA form, the CDR3 reads TGCGCCAGCAGCTTGCTGGGAGGGGCCTACGAGCAGTACTTC. It is translated as CASSLLGGAYEQYF.